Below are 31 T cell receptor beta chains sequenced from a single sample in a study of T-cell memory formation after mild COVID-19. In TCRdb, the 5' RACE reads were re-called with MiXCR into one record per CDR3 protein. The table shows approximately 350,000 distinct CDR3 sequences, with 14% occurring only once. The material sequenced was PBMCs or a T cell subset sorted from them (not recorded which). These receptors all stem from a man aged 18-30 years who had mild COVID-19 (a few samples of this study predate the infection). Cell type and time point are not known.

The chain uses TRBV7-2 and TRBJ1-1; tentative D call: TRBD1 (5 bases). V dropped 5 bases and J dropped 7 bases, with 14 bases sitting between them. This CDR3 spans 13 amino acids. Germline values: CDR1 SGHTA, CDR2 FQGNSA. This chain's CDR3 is CASSAIGVIEAFF. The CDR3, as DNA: TGTGCCAGCAGCGCTATAGGGGTAATTGAAGCTTTCTTT.

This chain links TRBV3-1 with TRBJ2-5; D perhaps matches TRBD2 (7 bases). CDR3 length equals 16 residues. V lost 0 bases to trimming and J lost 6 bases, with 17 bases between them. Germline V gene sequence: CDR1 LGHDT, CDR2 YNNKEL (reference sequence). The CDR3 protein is CASSQDLGGGLKTQYF. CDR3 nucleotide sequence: TGTGCCAGCAGCCAAGATCTTGGGGGGGGGCTCAAGACCCAGTACTTC.

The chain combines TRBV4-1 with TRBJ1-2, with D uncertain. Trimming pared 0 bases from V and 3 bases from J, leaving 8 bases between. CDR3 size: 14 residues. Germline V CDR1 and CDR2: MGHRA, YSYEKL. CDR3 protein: CASSQDRRDYGYTF. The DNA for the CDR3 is TGCGCCAGCAGCCAAGATAGGAGGGACTATGGCTACACCTTC.

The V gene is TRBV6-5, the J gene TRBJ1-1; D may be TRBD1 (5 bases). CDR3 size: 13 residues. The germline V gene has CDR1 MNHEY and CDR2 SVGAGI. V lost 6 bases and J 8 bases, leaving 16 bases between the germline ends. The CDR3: CASSHRGTEEAFF. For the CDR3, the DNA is TGTGCCAGCAGCCACCGTGGGACCGAGGAAGCTTTCTTT.

The CDR3 loop reads CSACDRVGGQPQHF. The CDR3 nucleotides are TGCAGTGCTTGCGACAGGGTGGGTGGGCAGCCCCAGCATTTT. V gene TRBV20-1 combines with J gene TRBJ1-5, with 7 bases aligning to TRBD1. This CDR3 is 14 amino acids long. Losses at the gene ends were 5 bases for V and 7 bases for J; bases not matched to a gene: 11. Looked up from germline, CDR1 is DFQATT and CDR2 is SNEGSKA (reference sequence).

CDR3 loop: CASSYGGFRVTDTQYF. The CDR3, as DNA: TGTGCCAGCAGTTACGGGGGGTTCAGGGTCACAGATACGCAGTATTTT. The genes are TRBV6-2 or TRBV6-3 and TRBJ2-3, with D perhaps matching TRBD2 (6 bases). Germline-derived CDR1 and CDR2 are MNHEY and SVGEGT. Trimming stripped 2 bases from V and 2 bases from J, with 14 bases between. The length of the CDR3 is 16 residues.

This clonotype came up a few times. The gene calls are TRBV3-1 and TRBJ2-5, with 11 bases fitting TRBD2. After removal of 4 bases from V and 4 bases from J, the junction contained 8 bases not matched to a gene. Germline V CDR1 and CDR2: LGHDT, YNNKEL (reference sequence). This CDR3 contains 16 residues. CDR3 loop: CASSPGGLAGRETQYF. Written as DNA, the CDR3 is TGTGCCAGCAGCCCAGGAGGACTAGCGGGCAGAGAGACCCAGTACTTC.

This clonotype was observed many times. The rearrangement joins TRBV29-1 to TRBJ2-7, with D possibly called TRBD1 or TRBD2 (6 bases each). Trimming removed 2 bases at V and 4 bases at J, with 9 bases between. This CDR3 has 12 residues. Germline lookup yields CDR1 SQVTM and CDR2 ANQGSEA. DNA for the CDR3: TGCAGCGTTGAACTAGGGGGGTACGAGCAGTACTTC. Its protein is CSVELGGYEQYF.

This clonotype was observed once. The CDR3 spells CSVGGQGVRDTQYF. The DNA for the CDR3 is TGCAGCGTTGGGGGACAGGGGGTGAGAGATACGCAGTATTTT. The V gene is TRBV29-1, the J gene TRBJ2-3, with TRBD1 matching over 11 bases. This CDR3 has 14 residues. After removal of 4 bases from V and 5 bases from J, the junction contained 5 bases not matched to a gene. Per the germline V gene, CDR1 is SQVTM and CDR2 is ANQGSEA.

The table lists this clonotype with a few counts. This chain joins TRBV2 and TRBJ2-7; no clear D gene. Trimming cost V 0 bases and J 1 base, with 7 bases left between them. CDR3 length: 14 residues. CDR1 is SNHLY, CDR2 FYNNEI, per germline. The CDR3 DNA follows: TGTGCCAGCAGTGAAGCTACGGCTTCCTACGAGCAGTACTTC. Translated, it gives CASSEATASYEQYF.

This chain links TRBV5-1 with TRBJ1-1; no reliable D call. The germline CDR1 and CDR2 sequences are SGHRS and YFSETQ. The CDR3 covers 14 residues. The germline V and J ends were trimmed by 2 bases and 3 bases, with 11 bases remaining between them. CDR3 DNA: TGCGCCAGCAGCTTAAGGCCCCCGGACACTGAAGCTTTCTTT. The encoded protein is CASSLRPPDTEAFF.

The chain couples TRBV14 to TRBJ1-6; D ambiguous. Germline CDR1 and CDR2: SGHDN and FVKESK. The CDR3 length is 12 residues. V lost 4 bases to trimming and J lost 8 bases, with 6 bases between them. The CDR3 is CASSPQDSPLHF. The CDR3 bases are TGTGCCAGCAGCCCTCAAGATTCACCCCTCCACTTT.

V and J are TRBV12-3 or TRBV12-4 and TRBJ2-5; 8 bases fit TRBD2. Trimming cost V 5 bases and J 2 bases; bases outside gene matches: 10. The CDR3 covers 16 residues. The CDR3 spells CASSLWRGALQETQYF. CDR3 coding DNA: TGTGCCAGCAGTCTATGGCGGGGGGCGCTGCAAGAGACCCAGTACTTC.

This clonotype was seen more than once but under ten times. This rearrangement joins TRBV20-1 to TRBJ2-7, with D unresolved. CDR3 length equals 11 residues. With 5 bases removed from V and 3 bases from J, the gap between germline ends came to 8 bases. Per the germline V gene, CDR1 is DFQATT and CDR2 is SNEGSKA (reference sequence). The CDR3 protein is CSAANLYEQYF. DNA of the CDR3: TGCAGTGCTGCGAATCTCTACGAGCAGTACTTC.

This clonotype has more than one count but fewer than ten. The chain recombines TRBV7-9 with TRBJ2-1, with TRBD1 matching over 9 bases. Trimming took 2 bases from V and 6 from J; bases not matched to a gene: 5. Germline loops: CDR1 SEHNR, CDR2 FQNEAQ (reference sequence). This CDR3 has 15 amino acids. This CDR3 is CASSLKGQGSNEQFF. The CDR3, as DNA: TGTGCCAGCAGCTTAAAGGGACAGGGATCCAATGAGCAGTTCTTC.

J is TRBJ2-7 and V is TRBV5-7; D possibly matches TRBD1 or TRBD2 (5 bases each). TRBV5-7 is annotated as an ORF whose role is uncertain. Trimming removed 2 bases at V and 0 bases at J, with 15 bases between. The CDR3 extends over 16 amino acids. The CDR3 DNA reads TGTGCCAGCAGCTTTGGGAAGGGGAGCCTCTCCTACGAGCAGTACTTC. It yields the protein CASSFGKGSLSYEQYF.

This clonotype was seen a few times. For the CDR3, the DNA is TGTGCCAGCAGCTTTGGTGGGACAGGGACCGAAGAGACCCAGTACTTC. Translated: CASSFGGTGTEETQYF. The J gene is TRBJ2-5, the V gene TRBV7-2; 9 bases map to TRBD1. CDR3 size: 16 residues. Germline values: CDR1 SGHTA, CDR2 FQGNSA. With 3 bases clipped from V and 3 bases from J, the junction kept 8 bases outside the gene matches.

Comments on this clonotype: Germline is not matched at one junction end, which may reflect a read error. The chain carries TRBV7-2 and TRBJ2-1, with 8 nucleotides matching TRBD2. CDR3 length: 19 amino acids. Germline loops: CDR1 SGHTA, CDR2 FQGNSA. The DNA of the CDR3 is TGTGACAGCAGCTTGGGGGTCGGATTAGCGGGGAGGTCCTACAATGAGCAGTTCTTC. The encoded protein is CDSSLGVGLAGRSYNEQFF.

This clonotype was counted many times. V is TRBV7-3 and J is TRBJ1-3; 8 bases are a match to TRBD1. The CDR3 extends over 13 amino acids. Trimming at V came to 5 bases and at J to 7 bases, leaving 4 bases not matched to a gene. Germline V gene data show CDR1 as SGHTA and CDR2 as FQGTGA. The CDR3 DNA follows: TGTGCCAGCAGCGAAGACAGGGGTAACACCATATATTTT. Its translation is CASSEDRGNTIYF.

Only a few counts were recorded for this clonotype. The CDR3 reads CASRVGLRPQPQHF. The CDR3, as DNA: TGTGCCAGTAGGGTAGGCCTACGGCCTCAGCCCCAGCATTTT. This chain connects TRBV19 to TRBJ1-5; no definite D call. The germline CDR1 and CDR2 sequences are LNHDA and SQIVND (reference sequence). The CDR3 spans 14 residues. Trimming took 6 bases from V and 6 from J, leaving 15 bases between them.

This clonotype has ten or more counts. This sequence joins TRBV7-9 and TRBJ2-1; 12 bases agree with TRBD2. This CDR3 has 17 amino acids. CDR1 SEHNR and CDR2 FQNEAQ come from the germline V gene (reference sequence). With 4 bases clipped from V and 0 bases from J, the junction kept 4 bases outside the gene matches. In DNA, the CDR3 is TGTGCCAGCAGCTCAGGACTAGCGGGGAGCTCCTACAATGAGCAGTTCTTC. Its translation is CASSSGLAGSSYNEQFF.

CDR3 nucleotides: TGTGCCAGCAGCTTGGCTACGGCGGGGTTCTTTTACGAGCAGTACGTC. Its protein is CASSLATAGFFYEQYV. V is TRBV5-5 and J is TRBJ2-7, with D tentatively TRBD2 (6 bases). The germline V gene has CDR1 SGHKS and CDR2 YYEKEE (reference sequence). CDR3 length: 16 residues. The V end lost 0 bases, the J end lost 4 bases, and 17 bases lay between the germline ends.

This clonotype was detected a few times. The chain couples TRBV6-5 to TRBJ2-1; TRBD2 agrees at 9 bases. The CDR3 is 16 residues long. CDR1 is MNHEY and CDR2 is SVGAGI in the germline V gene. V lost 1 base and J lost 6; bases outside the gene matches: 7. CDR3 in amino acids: CASSYFVSGGRNEQFF. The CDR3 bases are TGTGCCAGCAGTTACTTCGTCAGCGGGGGGCGCAATGAGCAGTTCTTC.

The CDR3 spells CASGLAGTDTQYF. The CDR3 DNA is TGTGCCAGCGGGTTAGCAGGCACAGATACGCAGTATTTT. The chain joins TRBV6-2 or TRBV6-3 to TRBJ2-3; D is uncertain. Germline CDR1 and CDR2: MNHEY and SVGEGT. V was cut by 8 bases and J by 1 base, with 10 bases left in between. The CDR3 contains 13 residues.

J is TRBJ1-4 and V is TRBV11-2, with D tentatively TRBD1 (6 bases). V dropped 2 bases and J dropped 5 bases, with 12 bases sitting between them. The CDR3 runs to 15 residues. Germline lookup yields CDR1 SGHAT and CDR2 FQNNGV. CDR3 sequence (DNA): TGTGCCAGCAGCTTAAGGGGGATGGGGAATGAAAAACTGTTTTTT. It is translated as CASSLRGMGNEKLFF. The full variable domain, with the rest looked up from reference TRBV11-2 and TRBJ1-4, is EAGVAQSPRYKIIEKRQSVAFWCNPISGHATLYWYQQILGQGPKLLIQFQNNGVVDDSQLPKDRFSAERLKGVDSTLKIQPAKLEDSAVYLCASSLRGMGNEKLFFGSGTQLSVL.

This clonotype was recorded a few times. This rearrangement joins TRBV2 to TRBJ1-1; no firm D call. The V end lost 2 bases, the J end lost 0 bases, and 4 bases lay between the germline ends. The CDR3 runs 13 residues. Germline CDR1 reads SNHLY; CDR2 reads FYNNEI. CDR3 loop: CASSELLNTEAFF. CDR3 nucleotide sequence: TGTGCCAGCAGTGAACTTCTGAACACTGAAGCTTTCTTT.

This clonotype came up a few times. The CDR3 spells CASSGRTGAPVTDTQYF. CDR3 nucleotide sequence: TGTGCCAGCAGTGGAAGGACAGGGGCACCTGTCACAGATACGCAGTATTTT. V and J are TRBV27 and TRBJ2-3; 9 nucleotides line up with TRBD1. This CDR3 contains 17 residues. The J segment lost 2 bases and the V segment lost 5 bases, leaving 11 bases of the junction unmatched. Germline CDR1 is MNHEY and CDR2 is SMNVEV (reference sequence).

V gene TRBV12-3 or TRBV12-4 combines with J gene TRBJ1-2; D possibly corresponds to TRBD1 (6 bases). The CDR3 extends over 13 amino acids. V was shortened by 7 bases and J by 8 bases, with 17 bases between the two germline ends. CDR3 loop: CASTEAPGEGYTF. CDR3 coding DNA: TGTGCCAGCACCGAAGCACCAGGGGAAGGCTACACCTTC.

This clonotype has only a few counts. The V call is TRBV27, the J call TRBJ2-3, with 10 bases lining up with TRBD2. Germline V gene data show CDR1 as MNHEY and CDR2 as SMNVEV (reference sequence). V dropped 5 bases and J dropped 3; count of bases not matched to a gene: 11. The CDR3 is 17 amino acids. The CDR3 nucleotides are TGTGCCAGCAGTCACCGATTACTAGCGGGGAGTACAGATACGCAGTATTTT. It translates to CASSHRLLAGSTDTQYF.

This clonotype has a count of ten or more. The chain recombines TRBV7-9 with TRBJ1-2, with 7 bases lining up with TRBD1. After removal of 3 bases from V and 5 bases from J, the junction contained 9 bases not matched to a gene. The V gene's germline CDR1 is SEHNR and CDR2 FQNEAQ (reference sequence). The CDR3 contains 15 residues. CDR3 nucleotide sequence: TGTGCCAGCAGCTTTGGGAGAGGGGGCGCTTATGGCTACACCTTC. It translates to CASSFGRGGAYGYTF.

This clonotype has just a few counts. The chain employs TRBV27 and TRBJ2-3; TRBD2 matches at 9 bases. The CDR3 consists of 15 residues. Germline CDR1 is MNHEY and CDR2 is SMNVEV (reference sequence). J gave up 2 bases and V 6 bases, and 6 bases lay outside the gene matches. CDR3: CASRLAGRATDTQYF. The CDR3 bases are TGTGCCAGCAGGCTAGCGGGGAGGGCCACAGATACGCAGTATTTT.